This passage covers 3 T cell receptor beta chains from one sample sequenced in a study of blood T cell repertoires in COVID-19. Clones were sequenced by immunoSEQ multiplex PCR, and TCRdb holds only the in-frame ones, with some missing. Here the sample spans approximately 83,000 clones, approximately 86% being singletons. The sequencing input was peripheral blood. The receptors were gathered from a man aged 50 to 60 with acute or convalescent COVID-19.

This clone is a singleton in its sample. The rearrangement uses TRBV30 and TRBJ2-1; 13 nucleotides line up with TRBD2. This CDR3 has 16 amino acids. V dropped 6 bases and J dropped 2; count of bases not matched to a gene: 7. Germline V lookup: CDR1 GTSNPN, CDR2 SVGIG (reference sequence). In nucleotides, the CDR3 is TGTGCCTGTAAAACTAGCGGGGGGGTCACCTACAATGAGCAGTTCTTC. Encoded protein: CACKTSGGVTYNEQFF.

V is TRBV4-3 and J is TRBJ1-2, with a weak D call TRBD1 (5 bases). The germline gives CDR1 LGHNA, CDR2 YSLEER. The V end lost 3 bases, the J end lost 4 bases, and 9 bases lay between the germline ends. The CDR3 contains 13 residues. In DNA form, the CDR3 reads TGCGCCAGCAGCCATGACAGCCTCTATGGCTACACCTTC. Its protein is CASSHDSLYGYTF.

The gene calls are TRBV27 and TRBJ2-1, with D possibly being TRBD1 (5 bases). Trimming pared 3 bases from V and 3 bases from J, leaving 15 bases between. Germline V lookup: CDR1 MNHEY, CDR2 SMNVEV (reference sequence). The CDR3 totals 16 residues. The CDR3 here is CASSFTITGYYNEQFF. The CDR3 DNA sequence: TGTGCCAGCAGTTTTACTATAACAGGATACTACAATGAGCAGTTCTTC.